The 28 T cell receptor beta chains presented below share a single source sample, sequenced in a study of T-cell memory formation after mild COVID-19. TCRdb reprocessed the 5' RACE reads via MiXCR and lists one record per CDR3 protein. The data contain a few hundred thousand distinct CDR3 sequences, over 15% of them singletons. The sample taken for sequencing was PBMCs or a T cell subset sorted from them (not recorded which). The receptor set was obtained from a young man who had mild COVID-19 (a few samples of this study predate the infection). Cell type and time point are not known.

This chain links TRBV27 with TRBJ2-7; D might be TRBD1 (5 bases). Between the trimmed V and J ends, which lost 0 bases and 4 bases, there was a span of 10 bases. Per the germline V gene, CDR1 is MNHEY and CDR2 is SMNVEV (reference sequence). This CDR3 is built from 14 residues. The CDR3 DNA reads as TGTGCCAGCAGTTTATCCGACAGAGTTTACGAGCAGTACTTC. Its translation is CASSLSDRVYEQYF.

In its sample, this clonotype was seen a few times. The gene calls are TRBV11-2 and TRBJ1-1; D is possibly TRBD1 (5 bases). This CDR3 has 15 residues. The V and J ends lost 3 bases and 6 bases respectively, with 17 bases between them. CDR1 and CDR2 (germline): SGHAT, FQNNGV. CDR3 in DNA: TGTGCCAGCAGCTTTCCCCTGGGGGTAGGAGCTGAAGCTTTCTTT. Translated: CASSFPLGVGAEAFF. Based on the CDR3 plus reference TRBV11-2 and TRBJ1-1, the full variable domain is EAGVAQSPRYKIIEKRQSVAFWCNPISGHATLYWYQQILGQGPKLLIQFQNNGVVDDSQLPKDRFSAERLKGVDSTLKIQPAKLEDSAVYLCASSFPLGVGAEAFFGQGTRLTVV.

This clonotype was seen more than once but under ten times. V gene TRBV4-3 combines with J gene TRBJ1-3; TRBD1 matches at 9 bases. Unmatched junction bases numbered 3, after V lost 6 bases and J lost 0 bases. The CDR3 runs to 15 residues. The germline CDR1 and CDR2 sequences are LGHNA and YSLEER. The CDR3 nucleotides read TGCGCCAGCAGGCCGGGACAGGGCTCTGGAAACACCATATATTTT. Translating gives CASRPGQGSGNTIYF.

The rearrangement uses TRBV29-1 and TRBJ2-5, with TRBD1 matching over 7 bases. The CDR3 loop spans 15 amino acids. V was pared by 1 base and J by 2 bases, with 7 bases of the junction left unmatched. The germline V gene has CDR1 SQVTM and CDR2 ANQGSEA. The CDR3: CSVEVTGDTQETQYF. The CDR3 bases are TGCAGCGTTGAAGTAACAGGGGATACTCAAGAGACCCAGTACTTC.

This chain links TRBV25-1 with TRBJ2-3; 9 positions agree with TRBD1. Germline loops: CDR1 MGHDK, CDR2 SYGVNS. CDR3 length: 14 amino acids. V shed 7 bases, J shed 2 bases, and the junction held 4 bases outside the gene matches. The chain's CDR3 is CASNGDRDTDTQYF. Here the CDR3 DNA reads TGTGCCAGCAATGGGGACAGGGACACAGATACGCAGTATTTT.

This clonotype was detected only a few times. J is TRBJ2-7 and V is TRBV27; D perhaps matches TRBD1 (7 bases). The V and J ends lost 8 bases and 4 bases respectively, with 18 bases between them. Germline V gene sequence: CDR1 MNHEY, CDR2 SMNVEV (reference sequence). CDR3 length equals 14 residues. CDR3 sequence: CASSMAQGGYEQYF. The CDR3 DNA reads as TGTGCCAGCTCTATGGCGCAGGGGGGATACGAGCAGTACTTC.

This clonotype appeared a few times. One junction end does not reproduce the germline sequence, and a read error may be involved. The rearrangement uses TRBV5-1 and TRBJ2-4; D is perhaps TRBD2 (5 bases). This CDR3 has 14 residues. Looked up from germline, CDR1 is SGHRS and CDR2 is YFSETQ. CDR3 coding DNA: TGCGCCAGCAGCTATTCAGGAGGCAAAGACATTCAGTACTTC. Amino acid sequence: CASSYSGGKDIQYF.

Only a few counts were recorded for this clonotype. For the CDR3, the DNA is TGTGCCAGCAGCCCCCGGTCTAATTCACCCCTCCACTTT. The encoded protein is CASSPRSNSPLHF. V is TRBV7-3 and J is TRBJ1-6; unclear D gene. The V gene lost 5 bases and the J gene lost 6 bases, with 8 bases spanning the gap. This CDR3 contains 13 residues. Looked up from germline, CDR1 is SGHTA and CDR2 is FQGTGA.

The chain uses TRBV4-1 and TRBJ1-1; 9 nucleotides agree with TRBD1. The CDR3 has 15 amino acids. With V trimmed by 1 base and J by 5 bases, 5 bases remained unmatched. Germline V gives CDR1 MGHRA, CDR2 YSYEKL. In nucleotides, the CDR3 is TGCGCCAGCAGCCAAGGGAGGGGACAGGGAACTGAAGCTTTCTTT. It specifies CASSQGRGQGTEAFF.

The rearrangement uses TRBV9 and TRBJ2-3; D unclear. Germline CDR1 is SGDLS and CDR2 is YYNGEE. The CDR3 loop spans 14 amino acids. V lost 3 bases and J lost 5, with 13 bases in between. CDR3 DNA: TGTGCCAGCAGCGCCCGGAGCTCCCGAGATACGCAGTATTTT. Translation: CASSARSSRDTQYF.

There are a few counts of this clonotype. V is TRBV7-2 and J is TRBJ1-1, with D possibly matching TRBD1 (5 bases). The CDR3 has 13 amino acids. The germline gives CDR1 SGHTA, CDR2 FQGNSA. Trimming stripped 3 bases from V and 5 bases from J, with 10 bases between. DNA of the CDR3: TGTGCCAGCAGCTTCGGGGGAGCGACTGAAGCTTTCTTT. It translates to CASSFGGATEAFF.

V gene TRBV4-3 combines with J gene TRBJ2-7, with D perhaps assigned TRBD1 or TRBD2 (5 bases each). In germline, CDR1 is LGHNA, CDR2 YSLEER. The CDR3 runs 17 residues. Deletions cut 0 bases from V and 0 bases from J, with 15 bases between. CDR3 DNA: TGCGCCAGCAGCCAAGATTATTGGGGGACCCTCTCCTACGAGCAGTACTTC. This codes for CASSQDYWGTLSYEQYF.

The rearrangement links TRBV6-5 to TRBJ1-2; 8 nucleotides match TRBD1. The CDR3 is 13 residues long. Germline CDR1 and CDR2: MNHEY and SVGAGI. Germline trimming cut 6 bases from V and 4 bases from J; bases unmatched to any gene: 4. The CDR3: CASSLGQAYGYTF. The CDR3 DNA follows: TGTGCCAGCAGCCTGGGACAGGCCTATGGCTACACCTTC.

The genes are TRBV5-1 and TRBJ1-1, with 7 bases lining up with TRBD1. CDR3 length: 18 residues. CDR1 and CDR2 from the germline V gene are SGHRS and YFSETQ. Germline trimming cut 4 bases from V and 4 bases from J; bases unmatched to any gene: 19. The CDR3 loop reads CASSLSLLKQGIGTEAFF. CDR3 DNA sequence: TGCGCCAGCAGCCTGTCCCTTTTAAAACAGGGGATCGGCACTGAAGCTTTCTTT.

The J gene is TRBJ1-5, the V gene TRBV6-6; possible D gene TRBD1, 6 bases. This CDR3 has 14 residues. Germline CDR1 is MNHNY and CDR2 is SVGAGI (reference sequence). The V gene lost 7 bases and the J gene lost 6 bases, with 16 bases spanning the gap. CDR3 loop: CASTTGGAGQPQHF. The CDR3, as DNA: TGTGCCAGCACCACGGGGGGGGCAGGTCAGCCCCAGCATTTT.

This clonotype was seen only a few times. The chain links TRBV2 to TRBJ1-1; D unclear. The CDR3 runs 11 residues. Per germline, CDR1 SNHLY and CDR2 FYNNEI. The V and J ends lost 2 bases and 8 bases respectively, with 6 bases between them. CDR3 sequence (DNA): TGTGCCAGCAGTGAAACGGAGGAAGCTTTCTTT. Translated, it gives CASSETEEAFF.

This chain joins TRBV18 and TRBJ1-4; D gene uncertain. This CDR3 has 15 residues. The V gene's germline CDR1 is KGHSH and CDR2 LQKENI. V lost 3 bases and J 8 bases, leaving 16 bases between the germline ends. CDR3: CASSPIGLEDEKLFF. CDR3 nucleotides: TGTGCCAGCTCACCTATCGGGCTAGAAGACGAAAAACTGTTTTTT.

This clonotype was detected a few times. The J gene is TRBJ1-5, the V gene TRBV4-1; TRBD1 matches 8 bases. The CDR3 spans 17 residues. The germline CDR1 and CDR2 sequences are MGHRA and YSYEKL. J lost 2 bases, V lost 3 bases, and 9 bases had no gene match. DNA for the CDR3: TGCGCCAGCAGCCATGACCCGGGACAGGTGCGCAATCAGCCCCAGCATTTT. It encodes CASSHDPGQVRNQPQHF.

This clonotype occurred a few times. The chain recombines TRBV5-1 with TRBJ2-4, with TRBD1 matching over 9 bases. Losses at the gene ends were 0 bases for V and 7 bases for J; bases not matched to a gene: 2. Germline V gene data show CDR1 as SGHRS and CDR2 as YFSETQ. This CDR3 comprises 14 residues. The CDR3 coding sequence is TGCGCCAGCAGCTTGGAGGGACAGGGTAACATTCAGTACTTC. Its protein is CASSLEGQGNIQYF.

Details on this clonotype: A read error is possible here, since a much larger clone lies one base away. The V and J genes are TRBV12-3 or TRBV12-4 and TRBJ2-5; D possibly corresponds to TRBD2 (6 bases). The CDR3 is 14 amino acids. For the CDR3, the DNA is TGTGCCAGCAGTCCCACGGGACTCCAAGAGACCAAGTACTTC. Amino acids: CASSPTGLQETKYF.

The chain joins TRBV14 to TRBJ2-1; a weak D match, TRBD1 (5 bases). V dropped 4 bases and J dropped 6 bases, with 10 bases sitting between them. The CDR3 consists of 13 residues. Germline V lookup: CDR1 SGHDN, CDR2 FVKESK. The chain's CDR3 is CASSPGYTNEQFF. The CDR3 DNA reads TGTGCCAGCAGCCCAGGGTATACCAATGAGCAGTTCTTC.

Ten or more counts support this clonotype. This sequence joins TRBV6-1 and TRBJ1-3, with D possibly being TRBD1 (6 bases). Looked up from germline, CDR1 is MNHNS and CDR2 is SASEGT. The germline V and J ends were trimmed by 1 base and 6 bases, with 10 bases remaining between them. This CDR3 is 14 amino acids long. This chain's CDR3 is CASSEEEGVNTIYF. CDR3 coding DNA: TGTGCCAGCAGTGAAGAGGAGGGGGTAAACACCATATATTTT.

The chain links TRBV6-5 to TRBJ1-1; TRBD1 matches at 12 bases. This CDR3 region has 15 residues. Trimming took 5 bases from V and 5 from J; bases not matched to a gene: 6. Per germline, CDR1 MNHEY and CDR2 SVGAGI. CDR3: CASSQWDRGLTEAFF. The CDR3 DNA is TGTGCCAGCAGTCAGTGGGACAGGGGGCTTACTGAAGCTTTCTTT.

This clonotype has ten or more counts. The chain links TRBV5-4 to TRBJ1-4, with D unresolved. There are 12 residues in the CDR3. The germline gives CDR1 SGHNT, CDR2 YYREEE (reference sequence). The germline V and J ends were trimmed by 1 base and 8 bases, with 6 bases remaining between them. The CDR3 DNA is TGTGCCAGCAGCTTGCGTAACGAAAAACTGTTTTTT. Encoded protein: CASSLRNEKLFF.

This clonotype was seen more than once but under ten times. The rearrangement links TRBV7-8 to TRBJ1-2; D is perhaps TRBD1 (5 bases). CDR3 length: 15 residues. Germline V gene data show CDR1 as SGHVS and CDR2 as FQNEAQ. V dropped 1 base and J dropped 0 bases, with 9 bases sitting between them. The CDR3 loop is CASSLGGWTNYGYTF. The CDR3, as DNA: TGTGCCAGCAGCTTAGGGGGCTGGACTAACTATGGCTACACCTTC.

This chain uses TRBV6-5 with TRBJ2-2; D remains unclear. This CDR3 has 12 amino acids. The V end was cut by 8 bases, the J end by 5 bases, with 9 bases between. CDR1 and CDR2 (germline): MNHEY, SVGAGI. CDR3 in amino acids: CASESTTGELFF. CDR3 bases: TGTGCCAGCGAATCTACGACCGGGGAGCTGTTTTTT.

The chain couples TRBV7-2 to TRBJ1-1; D is possibly TRBD1 (6 bases). Looked up from germline, CDR1 is SGHTA and CDR2 is FQGNSA. CDR3 length: 13 residues. Trimming took off 7 bases at V and 3 bases at J, with 12 bases between the two ends. Written as DNA, the CDR3 is TGTGCCAGCAAACGACAGGCCGACACTGAAGCTTTCTTT. Its translation: CASKRQADTEAFF.

The CDR3 loop is CASSWDRGVDGYTF. CDR3 bases: TGTGCCAGCAGTTGGGACAGGGGAGTGGATGGCTACACCTTC. The V and J genes are TRBV12-3 or TRBV12-4 and TRBJ1-2; TRBD1 matches 10 bases. The CDR3 extends over 14 amino acids. V gave up 4 bases and J gave up 6 bases; unmatched junction bases: 5.